This TCR beta chain was identified during a study of shared clonotypes between healthy human individuals. This clone was observed a few times. Trimming took off 3 bases at V and 3 bases at J, with 9 bases between the two ends. The CDR3 covers 12 residues. Germline V CDR1 and CDR2: GTSNPN, SVGIG (reference sequence). This table comes from immunoSEQ multiplex PCR, and its TCRdb copy is limited to in-frame clones, with some not included. The table lists under 600,000 clones, 70% to 80% of them singletons. The origin of this receptor is a woman in her 40s in good health. Some clones in this sample may be carry-over from other donors' samples. The sample comprised PBMCs. The rearrangement links TRBV30 to TRBJ2-7; D gene uncertain. CDR3 sequence reads: CAWSPPGYEQYF. The DNA of the CDR3 is TGTGCCTGGAGCCCCCCTGGCTACGAGCAGTACTTC.